These T cell receptor beta chains were read from a single sample in a study of T cell responses to AZD1222 COVID-19 vaccine. Repertoires were generated with immunoSEQ multiplex PCR, while TCRdb's copy carries only in-frame clones and drops some. In the table there are 140,000 to 150,000 clones, more than 80% of which are singletons. The input for sequencing was peripheral blood, taken on day 0 of AZD1222 vaccination. Receptors originate from an adult in good health. Both conserved end residues are part of each CDR3. Fields, in order: D gene, J gene, clone size, V gene, CDR3 protein, CDR3 DNA. D genes are given only for firm matches. Clone size, where shown, is once, few, many, or a class for clones that have expanded.

NA	TRBJ1-6	NA	TRBV27	CASSRWHLTGYNSPLHF	TGTGCCAGCAGTAGGTGGCACCTAACGGGCTATAATTCACCCCTCCACTTT
TRBD1	TRBJ2-2	NA	TRBV7-9	CASSQPTGEDTGELFF	TGTGCCAGCAGCCAGCCGACAGGGGAGGACACCGGGGAGCTGTTTTTT
NA	TRBJ1-4	NA	TRBV2	CASREDVENEKLFF	TGTGCCAGCAGGGAGGACGTGGAAAATGAAAAACTGTTTTTT
TRBD1	TRBJ2-1	once	TRBV5-5	CASSLPQGASYNEQFF	TGTGCCAGCAGCTTGCCCCAGGGGGCATCCTACAATGAGCAGTTCTTC
NA	TRBJ2-7	NA	TRBV16	CASSQQPPGEQYF	TGTGCCAGCAGCCAGCAGCCACCGGGGGAGCAGTACTTC
NA	TRBJ2-1	NA	TRBV15	CATGVGVTYNEQFF	TGTGCCACCGGAGTGGGCGTAACCTACAATGAGCAGTTCTTC
TRBD1	TRBJ1-2	NA	TRBV3-1/TRBV3-2	CASSRTTGRGGYTF	TGTGCCAGCAGCCGAACGACAGGGAGGGGCGGCTACACCTTC
NA	TRBJ2-2	NA	TRBV6-4	CASSGTPENTGELFF	TGTGCCAGCAGTGGGACCCCCGAGAACACCGGGGAGCTGTTTTTT
NA	TRBJ1-6	NA	TRBV6-5	CASTARSNSPLHF	TGTGCCAGCACCGCCCGCTCCAATTCACCCCTCCACTTT
NA	TRBJ1-2	NA	TRBV30	CAWSENRLGYTF	TGTGCCTGGAGTGAAAACCGTTTGGGCTACACCTTC
TRBD1	TRBJ2-3	once	TRBV10-2	CASTVTGGLADTQYF	TGCGCCAGCACCGTGACAGGGGGGTTGGCAGATACGCAGTATTTT
TRBD1	TRBJ1-2	NA	TRBV27	CASSFYGQGGGYTF	TGTGCCAGCAGTTTCTACGGACAGGGAGGGGGCTACACCTTC
TRBD2	TRBJ2-5	NA	TRBV3-1/TRBV3-2	CASSLRAGQETQYF	TGTGCCAGCAGCCTACGAGCGGGACAAGAGACCCAGTACTTC
NA	TRBJ2-1	NA	TRBV30	CAWSVGVDEQFF	TGTGCCTGGAGTGTAGGCGTTGATGAGCAGTTCTTC
TRBD1	TRBJ1-1	NA	TRBV29-1	CSVEETGDTEAFF	TGCAGCGTGGAAGAGACAGGGGACACTGAAGCTTTCTTT
NA	TRBJ1-5	NA	TRBV28	CASSRVLGDQPQHF	TGTGCCAGCAGTAGGGTCCTTGGAGATCAGCCCCAGCATTTT
NA	TRBJ1-3	NA	TRBV15	CATGCRGIDSGNTIYF	TGTGCCACCGGGTGCCGGGGGATCGACTCTGGAAACACCATATATTTT
NA	TRBJ1-6	NA	TRBV5-5	CASSSSGFRVYSPLHF	TGTGCCAGCAGCTCCTCAGGGTTTCGGGTTTATTCACCCCTCCACTTT
NA	TRBJ2-2	NA	TRBV19	CATLGAQGFGELFF	TGTGCCACCCTTGGGGCACAGGGCTTCGGGGAGCTGTTTTTT
NA	TRBJ1-6	NA	TRBV15	CATSRDRGGYNSPLHF	TGTGCCACCAGCAGAGATAGGGGGGGATATAATTCACCCCTCCACTTT
TRBD1	TRBJ1-6	NA	TRBV18	CASSQESGGYNSPLHF	TGTGCCAGCTCACAGGAATCAGGGGGTTATAATTCACCCCTCCACTTT
NA	TRBJ1-5	once	TRBV7-2	CASSSAGGNQPQHF	TGTGCCAGCAGCTCGGCGGGGGGGAATCAGCCCCAGCATTTT
NA	TRBJ2-7	NA	TRBV14	CASSQVGKGMASYEQYF	TGTGCCAGCAGCCAAGTGGGAAAGGGGATGGCATCCTACGAGCAGTACTTC
NA	TRBJ2-1	few	TRBV27	CASSSGGASRLNEQFF	TGTGCCAGCAGCAGCGGAGGGGCTAGCCGCCTCAATGAGCAGTTCTTC
NA	TRBJ1-1	NA	TRBV2	CASSVIWNTEAFF	TGTGCCAGCAGTGTAATCTGGAACACTGAAGCTTTCTTT
TRBD2	TRBJ2-7	once	TRBV7-8	CASSSRLAGSGEQYF	TGTGCCAGCAGCTCTAGACTAGCGGGATCCGGCGAGCAGTACTTC
TRBD1	TRBJ1-1	NA	TRBV30	CAWDRGHLDTEAFF	TGTGCCTGGGACAGGGGGCATCTTGACACTGAAGCTTTCTTT
NA	TRBJ2-1	NA	TRBV24-1	CATSDFVGVTHNEQFF	TGTGCCACCAGTGATTTCGTCGGTGTAACCCACAATGAGCAGTTCTTC
NA	TRBJ2-3	NA	TRBV7-9	CASSFPREDTQYF	TGTGCCAGCAGCTTTCCTCGAGAAGATACGCAGTATTTT
TRBD1	TRBJ2-1	NA	TRBV5-5	CASAGTGTYNEQFF	TGTGCCAGCGCCGGGACAGGCACTTACAATGAGCAGTTCTTC
TRBD2	TRBJ2-3	NA	TRBV10-1	CASSESPGLAGVFRSWTDTQYF	TGCGCCAGCAGTGAGTCGCCGGGACTAGCGGGAGTTTTTCGTTCATGGACAGATACGCAGTATTTT
NA	TRBJ2-3	NA	TRBV10-1	CASRAGLGPDTQYF	TGCGCCAGCAGGGCCGGCCTGGGCCCAGATACGCAGTATTTT